The 4 T cell receptor beta chains below all came from one sample that was sequenced in a study of T cell responses to AZD1222 COVID-19 vaccine. This table comes from immunoSEQ multiplex PCR, and its TCRdb copy is limited to in-frame clones, with some not included. The sample has some 150,000 clones, under 95% seen once; the top ten hold about 3%. The sequenced sample was peripheral blood, obtained on day 0 of MenACWY control vaccination. All receptors come from an adult in good health.

V gene TRBV19 combines with J gene TRBJ2-1, with D perhaps TRBD1 (6 bases). Trimming took off 4 bases at V and 6 bases at J, with 7 bases between the two ends. This CDR3 has 12 residues. Germline loops: CDR1 LNHDA, CDR2 SQIVND (reference sequence). DNA of the CDR3: TGTGCCAGTAGTAAAGGGGGCAATGAGCAGTTCTTC. Its protein product is CASSKGGNEQFF.

The V and J genes are TRBV5-1 and TRBJ1-5, with D hard to call. Germline lookup yields CDR1 SGHRS and CDR2 YFSETQ. This CDR3 contains 15 residues. Trimming removed 6 bases from V and 0 bases from J, with 13 bases in between. The CDR3 DNA follows: TGCGCCAGCATTGCCATTGGGGTTAGCAATCAGCCCCAGCATTTT. Residues: CASIAIGVSNQPQHF.

V is TRBV6-5 and J is TRBJ1-6, with D perhaps matching TRBD1 (5 bases). CDR3 length: 12 residues. The germline V gene encodes CDR1 MNHEY and CDR2 SVGAGI. V lost 8 bases and J 9 bases, leaving 11 bases between the germline ends. DNA for the CDR3: TGTGCCAGCCGACCGAGGGGTTCACCCCTCCACTTT. It specifies CASRPRGSPLHF.

The chain joins TRBV4-1 to TRBJ1-2; D uncertain. Germline V gene lookup returns CDR1 MGHRA and CDR2 YSYEKL. The germline V and J ends were trimmed by 2 bases and 4 bases, with 17 bases remaining between them. CDR3 length: 16 amino acids. In DNA form, the CDR3 reads TGCGCCAGCAGCCAACAAAGCAGATCCCCTCCCTATGGCTACACCTTC. Translated, it gives CASSQQSRSPPYGYTF.